This entry lists 22 T cell receptor beta chains sequenced from one sample in a study of beta chain features in type 1 diabetes. As every portion of the isolated RNA was reverse transcribed, the sequencing read expressed TCRB transcripts. Here immunoSEQ multiplex PCR was the method, and the copy in TCRdb shows in-frame clones only, minus some. The table has 860,000 or so clones, about a sixth seen once. The sequenced sample was naive CD4+ T cells from blood. The origin of the receptors is a woman aged 18-29 years in good health.

This clone came up a few times. The chain joins TRBV7-6 to TRBJ1-2; 9 bases agree with TRBD1. Germline V gives CDR1 SGHVS, CDR2 FNYEAQ. With 4 bases clipped from V and 7 bases from J, the junction kept 19 bases outside the gene matches. CDR3 length: 18 amino acids. The CDR3 sequence is CASSSTGTGGVMRGGYTF. The CDR3, as DNA: TGTGCCAGCAGCTCAACTGGTACAGGGGGCGTCATGAGGGGTGGCTACACCTTC. Together with reference TRBV7-6 and TRBJ1-2, the CDR3 gives the full variable domain: GAGVSQSPRYKVTKRGQDVALRCDPISGHVSLYWYRQALGQGPEFLTYFNYEAQQDKSGLPNDRFSAERPEGSISTLTIQRTEQRDSAMYRCASSSTGTGGVMRGGYTFGSGTRLTVV.

This clone turned up a few times. The rearrangement joins TRBV2 to TRBJ2-4, with 10 bases aligning to TRBD2. The CDR3 has 14 amino acids. Germline assignment: CDR1 SNHLY and CDR2 FYNNEI. V lost 11 bases to trimming and J lost 4 bases; unmatched junction nucleotides: 8. The CDR3 DNA reads TGTGCCGGCTCTTCTAGCGGGAGTAAAAACATTCAGTACTTC. As protein: CAGSSSGSKNIQYF.

This chain links TRBV28 with TRBJ1-5, with unresolved D. This CDR3 has 13 residues. With 6 bases removed from V and 3 bases from J, the gap between germline ends came to 9 bases. Germline V gives CDR1 MDHEN, CDR2 SYDVKM. For the CDR3, the DNA is TGTGCCAGCAGGTCCCAGGCCAATCAGCCCCAGCATTTT. It yields the protein CASRSQANQPQHF.

This clone was detected only a few times. This chain links TRBV5-1 with TRBJ1-2; D ambiguous. V lost 4 bases to trimming and J lost 4 bases, with 17 bases between them. In germline, CDR1 is SGHRS, CDR2 YFSETQ. CDR3 length equals 15 residues. Here the CDR3 reads CASSREERGTYGYTF. The CDR3 DNA reads TGCGCCAGCAGCCGAGAAGAGCGGGGAACCTATGGCTACACCTTC.

The chain recombines TRBV5-1 with TRBJ2-5; TRBD2 aligns across 13 bases. J gave up 0 bases and V 5 bases, and 10 bases lay outside the gene matches. Germline values: CDR1 SGHRS, CDR2 YFSETQ. This CDR3 has 18 residues. CDR3 loop: CASSTGLAGFQYQETQYF. DNA of the CDR3: TGCGCCAGCAGTACGGGACTAGCGGGATTTCAGTACCAAGAGACCCAGTACTTC.

The J gene is TRBJ2-1, the V gene TRBV21-1; TRBD2, as called in the table, went unchecked against the DNA. TRBV21-1 represents a pseudogene. The CDR3 runs to 14 residues. CDR3 coding DNA: TGTGCCAGCAGCCCCGCGGGAGTTTTCGATGAGCAGTTCTTC. Amino acid sequence: CASSPAGVFDEQFF.

The chain employs TRBV9 and TRBJ2-1; 14 bases line up with TRBD2. CDR3 length equals 18 residues. Germline V gene sequence: CDR1 SGDLS, CDR2 YYNGEE. With V trimmed by 0 bases and J by 7 bases, 9 bases remained unmatched. The CDR3 loop is CASSVALTGLAGENEQFF. DNA for the CDR3: TGTGCCAGCAGCGTAGCACTGACGGGACTAGCGGGAGAGAATGAGCAGTTCTTC.

The V gene is TRBV4-3, the J gene TRBJ2-7; 8 nucleotides agree with TRBD1. J was trimmed by 2 bases and V by 3 bases; bases with no gene match: 6. Per the germline V gene, CDR1 is LGHNA and CDR2 is YSLEER. The CDR3 has 15 amino acids. DNA for the CDR3: TGCGCCAGCAGCCAGGTGGCGGGACAGGCCTACGAGCAGTACTTC. It encodes CASSQVAGQAYEQYF.

J is TRBJ2-7 and V is TRBV5-1; tentative D call: TRBD2 (6 bases). V was clipped by 4 bases and J by 6 bases, with 14 bases between them. CDR3 size: 13 residues. From germline, CDR1 is SGHRS and CDR2 YFSETQ. The CDR3 loop is CASSPPGGSEQYF. The CDR3 DNA reads TGCGCCAGCAGCCCCCCTGGAGGGAGCGAGCAGTACTTC.

The CDR3 protein is CASSGGLAGWYEQYF. The CDR3 coding sequence is TGTGCCAGCAGCGGGGGCCTAGCGGGTTGGTACGAGCAGTACTTC. V usage is TRBV7-9 and J usage is TRBJ2-7; 8 nucleotides align to TRBD2. Germline-derived CDR1 and CDR2 are SEHNR and FQNEAQ (reference sequence). This CDR3 is 15 amino acids long. After removal of 5 bases from V and 4 bases from J, the junction contained 10 bases not matched to a gene.

This chain connects TRBV6-6 to TRBJ2-5; D possibly corresponds to TRBD1 (6 bases). Trimming shortened V by 6 bases and J by 4 bases, and 12 bases separated the two germline ends. Per germline, CDR1 MNHNY and CDR2 SVGAGI (reference sequence). CDR3 length equals 13 residues. CDR3 in amino acids: CASSGQSGETQYF. CDR3 in DNA: TGTGCCAGCAGCGGACAGAGTGGAGAGACCCAGTACTTC.

This clone occurred a few times. Possible read error: a much larger clone is one base away. The same CDR3 is also encoded by other DNA sequences in this sample. CDR3 DNA sequence: TGTGCCAGCAGCGTACAAGAGACCCAGTACTTC. It is translated as CASSVQETQYF. V gene TRBV2 combines with J gene TRBJ2-5; D is undetermined. V gave up 6 bases and J gave up 2 bases, with 4 bases separating them. Germline V gives CDR1 SNHLY, CDR2 FYNNEI. The length of the CDR3 is 11 residues.

The gene calls are TRBV28 and TRBJ1-2; 8 bases line up with TRBD1. The V and J ends lost 3 bases and 8 bases, in that order; junction bases with no gene match: 8. Germline assignment: CDR1 MDHEN and CDR2 SYDVKM. The CDR3 totals 14 residues. This CDR3 reads CASSFGDRPGGYTF. The CDR3 DNA sequence: TGTGCCAGCAGTTTTGGGGACAGGCCCGGGGGCTACACCTTC.

The genes are TRBV19 and TRBJ2-5; D is unclear. The V end lost 3 bases, the J end lost 3 bases, and 8 bases lay between the germline ends. Per germline, CDR1 LNHDA and CDR2 SQIVND (reference sequence). This CDR3 region has 13 residues. CDR3 protein: CASSMSAEETQYF. Written as DNA, the CDR3 is TGTGCCAGTAGTATGTCGGCAGAAGAGACCCAGTACTTC.

V gene TRBV7-9 combines with J gene TRBJ2-1, with TRBD2 identical over 7 bases. Germline V gene lookup returns CDR1 SEHNR and CDR2 FQNEAQ (reference sequence). CDR3 size: 15 residues. With 1 base clipped from V and 5 bases from J, the junction kept 5 bases outside the gene matches. CDR3 DNA: TGTGCCAGCAGCTTAGAGGCGGGAGCCCACAATGAGCAGTTCTTC. As protein: CASSLEAGAHNEQFF. The full variable domain, with the rest looked up from reference TRBV7-9 and TRBJ2-1, is DTGVSQNPRHKITKRGQNVTFRCDPISEHNRLYWYRQTLGQGPEFLTYFQNEAQLEKSRLLSDRFSAERPKGSFSTLEIQRTEQGDSAMYLCASSLEAGAHNEQFFGPGTRLTVL.

A remark on this clone: The same CDR3 is also encoded by other DNA sequences in this sample. The gene calls are TRBV28 and TRBJ2-7; 9 nucleotides align to TRBD1. V gave up 5 bases and J gave up 2 bases; unmatched junction bases: 7. CDR3 length: 15 residues. Germline assignment: CDR1 MDHEN and CDR2 SYDVKM. The CDR3 DNA is TGTGCCAGCAGTCCCTTAGGGACAGGGACCTACGAGCAGTACTTC. It translates to CASSPLGTGTYEQYF. Variable domain in full (rest from reference TRBV28 and TRBJ2-7): DVKVTQSSRYLVKRTGEKVFLECVQDMDHENMFWYRQDPGLGLRLIYFSYDVKMKEKGDIPEGYSVSREKKERFSLILESASTNQTSMYLCASSPLGTGTYEQYFGPGTRLTVT.

This clone turned up a few times. The chain uses TRBV7-2 and TRBJ1-1; D not resolved. Trimming removed 1 base from V and 4 bases from J, with 13 bases in between. Germline CDR1 SGHTA, CDR2 FQGNSA. The CDR3 covers 15 residues. CDR3 DNA: TGTGCCAGCAGCTTAGTAGGCCCCCCGAGCACTGAAGCTTTCTTT. Translating it yields CASSLVGPPSTEAFF.

V is TRBV5-1 and J is TRBJ2-5; TRBD1 matches at 8 bases. Trimming cost V 3 bases and J 5 bases; bases outside gene matches: 9. Germline CDR1 and CDR2: SGHRS and YFSETQ. CDR3 length: 15 residues. CDR3 amino acids: CASSWEDRGWETQYF. The CDR3 DNA is TGCGCCAGCAGCTGGGAAGACAGGGGCTGGGAGACCCAGTACTTC.

Only a few counts were recorded for this clone. The sample holds other DNA sequences that translate to the same CDR3. This chain uses TRBV28 with TRBJ2-4; a possible D gene is TRBD2 (6 bases). In germline, CDR1 is MDHEN, CDR2 SYDVKM. Trimming removed 3 bases at V and 0 bases at J, with 9 bases between. The length of the CDR3 is 15 residues. For the CDR3, the DNA is TGTGCCAGCAGTTTTGGGGGACTAGCCAAAAACATTCAGTACTTC. Encoded protein: CASSFGGLAKNIQYF. The full variable domain, its missing parts supplied by reference TRBV28 and TRBJ2-4, is DVKVTQSSRYLVKRTGEKVFLECVQDMDHENMFWYRQDPGLGLRLIYFSYDVKMKEKGDIPEGYSVSREKKERFSLILESASTNQTSMYLCASSFGGLAKNIQYFGAGTRLSVL.

This clone was counted between two and nine times. The genes are TRBV7-3 and TRBJ2-5; a weak D match, TRBD2 (6 bases). Trimming shortened V by 5 bases and J by 3 bases, and 13 bases separated the two germline ends. Germline V gene sequence: CDR1 SGHTA, CDR2 FQGTGA. The CDR3 runs to 14 residues. The DNA for the CDR3 is TGTGCCAGCAGCCGACTTGGAGGGAAAGAGACCCAGTACTTC. It specifies CASSRLGGKETQYF.

This clone was detected only a few times. V and J are TRBV14 and TRBJ1-3; D gene uncertain. Germline lookup yields CDR1 SGHDN and CDR2 FVKESK. V lost 3 bases, J lost 0 bases, and 12 bases lay in between. This CDR3 is 16 amino acids long. The CDR3 sequence: CASSHIVLLSGNTIYF. In nucleotides, the CDR3 is TGTGCCAGCAGCCACATAGTACTCCTCTCTGGAAACACCATATATTTT.

This chain joins TRBV4-3 and TRBJ2-2; no reliable D call. This CDR3 contains 13 residues. Germline loops: CDR1 LGHNA, CDR2 YSLEER. Trimming pared 0 bases from V and 3 bases from J, leaving 2 bases between. The chain's CDR3 is CASSQDYTGELFF. In DNA, the CDR3 is TGCGCCAGCAGCCAAGATTACACCGGGGAGCTGTTTTTT.